This TCR beta chain is from a study of tumor and adjacent non-tumor tissue in lung cancer. Study-wide findings and caveats: Tumor TCR diversity, when higher, was linked to shorter survival. Tumor repertoires had a smaller top 100 clone share than normal lung. Compared with tumor, normal lung showed significantly lower TCR diversity.

CDR3 length: 15 residues. Germline V lookup: CDR1 SGHAT, CDR2 FQDESV (reference sequence). No cell sorting was done before RNA was extracted from the tissue. Between August and November 2014, newly diagnosed, chemotherapy-naive lung cancer patients underwent thoracic surgery in China. This clonotype has only one observation. Its antigen is as yet unknown. An end of the junction does not agree with germline; a read error may underlie this. Three rounds of nested PCR, following a modified ARM-PCR protocol, produced the TCRbeta library. TCRdb used MiXCR to reprocess the multiplex PCR reads, holding one entry per CDR3 protein. The sample consists of 200,000 to 250,000 distinct CDR3 sequences, 60% to 75% of them appearing once.

Material for sequencing was lung tumor tissue. This TCR came from a man between 60 and 75 years old with non-small cell lung cancer. This chain connects TRBV11-1 to TRBJ2-2; D not resolved. DNA for the CDR3: TGTGCCTGCAGCTTTGACGGTAGGAACACCGGGGAGCTGTTTTTT. This sequence encodes CACSFDGRNTGELFF.